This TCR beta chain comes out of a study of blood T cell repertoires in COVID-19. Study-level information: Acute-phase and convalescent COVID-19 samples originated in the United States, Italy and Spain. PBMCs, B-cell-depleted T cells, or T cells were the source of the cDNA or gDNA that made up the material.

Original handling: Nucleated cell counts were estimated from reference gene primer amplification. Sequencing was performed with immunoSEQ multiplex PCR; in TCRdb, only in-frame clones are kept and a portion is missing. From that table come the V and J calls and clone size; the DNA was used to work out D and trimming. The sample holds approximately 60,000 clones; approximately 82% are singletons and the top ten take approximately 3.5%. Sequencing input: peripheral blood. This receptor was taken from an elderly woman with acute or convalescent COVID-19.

The CDR3 region has the DNA TGTGCCAGCAGTGGACGGGTGAGGAGCTCCTATAATTCACCCCTCCACTTT. Translated: CASSGRVRSSYNSPLHF. The V call is TRBV6-4, the J call TRBJ1-6; D not resolved. Trimming took off 4 bases at V and 0 bases at J, with 13 bases between the two ends. The CDR3 is 17 residues long. Germline CDR1 MRHNA, CDR2 SNTAGT.